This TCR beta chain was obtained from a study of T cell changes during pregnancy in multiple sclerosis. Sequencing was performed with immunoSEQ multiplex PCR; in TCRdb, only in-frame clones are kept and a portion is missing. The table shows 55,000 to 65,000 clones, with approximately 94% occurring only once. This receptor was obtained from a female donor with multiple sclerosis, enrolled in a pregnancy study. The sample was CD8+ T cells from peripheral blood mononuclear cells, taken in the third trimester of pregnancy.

The CDR3 is CASSHPRAGDYTYNEQFF. CDR3 nucleotides: TGTGCCAGCAGCCACCCGAGGGCGGGAGACTACACCTACAATGAGCAGTTCTTC. This chain joins TRBV11-2 and TRBJ2-1, with 7 bases fitting TRBD2. Unmatched junction bases numbered 15, after V lost 5 bases and J lost 2 bases. CDR1 and CDR2 (germline): SGHAT, FQNNGV. The CDR3 loop spans 18 amino acids.